This T cell receptor (beta chain) was identified in a study of OX40 agonist ivuxolimab in advanced cancers. Study at large: Dose-escalation subjects each had hepatocellular carcinoma, melanoma, renal cell or head and neck cancer. General study points: Clones of CD4+ and CD8+ blood T cells grew by week 6 at doses of 0.1 to 3.0 mg/kg.

To note about this clone: The antigen is unknown.

Here immunoSEQ multiplex PCR was the method, and the copy in TCRdb shows in-frame clones only, minus some. The profile covers tens of thousands of clones, with around 83% appearing a single time and 20% to 25% taken by the ten largest. The sequencing used CD4+ or CD8+ T cells sorted from blood, collected in a trial of the OX40 agonist ivuxolimab. The origin of this receptor is an adult with an advanced solid tumor such as melanoma, head and neck, liver or kidney cancer.

The CDR3: CASSATPQGAVTDTQYF. DNA for the CDR3: TGTGCCAGCAGCGCAACCCCTCAGGGGGCGGTGACAGATACGCAGTATTTT. This chain uses TRBV9 with TRBJ2-3, with 8 bases that match TRBD1. Germline V CDR1 and CDR2: SGDLS, YYNGEE. The CDR3 is made up of 17 amino acids. Germline trimming cut 3 bases from V and 3 bases from J; bases unmatched to any gene: 12.